This note documents a single T cell receptor (beta chain) sequence. Its matching antigen is unknown. The trim removed 4 bases at V and 4 bases at J, leaving 8 bases unmatched. This CDR3 has 17 residues. Germline V gene lookup returns CDR1 SGHRS and CDR2 YFSETQ. This sample is drawn from a study of cytomegalovirus exposure and HLA in healthy donors. Overall study context: Prior work identified about 120 million unique TCR beta sequences in approximately 180 million T cells. General study points: There were some public TCRs occurring in many donors, but most TCR sequences were rare. Earlier findings revealed that most TCR beta V segments proved productive either about 87% or about 30% of the time. Among immune exposure information, only CMV serostatus was available.

Vbeta (60) and Jbeta (13) primers were used in the PCR. The table came from immunoSEQ multiplex PCR; TCRdb's copy has only in-frame clones and leaves some out. Here the sample spans roughly 67,000 clones, about 77% being singletons. V is TRBV5-1 and J is TRBJ2-3, with TRBD2 identical over 14 bases. The TCR was taken from a man aged 35-49 years in good health and CMV-seronegative. The sequenced sample consisted of PBMCs. In nucleotides, the CDR3 is TGCGCCAGCAGCCCGACTAGCGGGAGGGGCGGGGCAGATACGCAGTATTTT. Amino acid sequence: CASSPTSGRGGADTQYF.